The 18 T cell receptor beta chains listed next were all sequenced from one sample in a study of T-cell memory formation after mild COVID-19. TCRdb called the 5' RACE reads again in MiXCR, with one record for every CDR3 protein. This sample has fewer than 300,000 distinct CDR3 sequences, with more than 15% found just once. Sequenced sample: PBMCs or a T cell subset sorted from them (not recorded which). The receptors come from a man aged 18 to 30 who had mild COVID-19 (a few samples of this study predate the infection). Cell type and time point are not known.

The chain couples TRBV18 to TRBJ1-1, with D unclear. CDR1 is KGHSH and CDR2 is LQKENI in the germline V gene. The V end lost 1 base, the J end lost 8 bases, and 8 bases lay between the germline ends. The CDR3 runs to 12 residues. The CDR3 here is CASSPRRQEAFF. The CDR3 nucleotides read TGTGCCAGCTCACCACGTAGGCAGGAAGCTTTCTTT.

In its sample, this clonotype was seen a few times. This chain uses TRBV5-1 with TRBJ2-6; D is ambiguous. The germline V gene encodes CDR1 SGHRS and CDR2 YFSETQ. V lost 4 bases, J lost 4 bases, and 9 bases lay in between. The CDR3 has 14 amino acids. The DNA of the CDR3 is TGCGCCAGCAGCCCCACCACAGGGGCCAACGTCCTGACTTTC. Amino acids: CASSPTTGANVLTF.

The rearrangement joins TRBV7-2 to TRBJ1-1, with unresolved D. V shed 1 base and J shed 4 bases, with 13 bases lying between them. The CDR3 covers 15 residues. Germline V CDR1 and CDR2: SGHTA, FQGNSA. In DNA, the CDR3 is TGTGCCAGCAGCTTAGTAACTGGTGTCGGCACTGAAGCTTTCTTT. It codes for CASSLVTGVGTEAFF.

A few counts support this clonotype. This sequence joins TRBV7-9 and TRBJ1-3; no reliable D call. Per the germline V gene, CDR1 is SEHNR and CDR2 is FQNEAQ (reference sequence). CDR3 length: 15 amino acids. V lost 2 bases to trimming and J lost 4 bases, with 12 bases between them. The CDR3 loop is CASSLMVTLGNTIYF. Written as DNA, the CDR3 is TGTGCCAGCAGCTTAATGGTAACGCTCGGAAACACCATATATTTT.

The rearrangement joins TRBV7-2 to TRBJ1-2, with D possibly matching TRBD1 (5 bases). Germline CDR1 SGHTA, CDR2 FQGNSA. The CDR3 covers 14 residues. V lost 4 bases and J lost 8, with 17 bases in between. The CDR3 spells CASSSPIGAVGYTF. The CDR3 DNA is TGTGCCAGCAGCTCCCCCATTGGGGCCGTCGGCTACACCTTC.

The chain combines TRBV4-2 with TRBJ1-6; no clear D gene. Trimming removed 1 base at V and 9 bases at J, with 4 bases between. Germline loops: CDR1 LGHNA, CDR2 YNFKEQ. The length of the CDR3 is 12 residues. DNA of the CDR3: TGTGCCAGCAGCCAAGCTACTTCACCCCTCCACTTT. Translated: CASSQATSPLHF.

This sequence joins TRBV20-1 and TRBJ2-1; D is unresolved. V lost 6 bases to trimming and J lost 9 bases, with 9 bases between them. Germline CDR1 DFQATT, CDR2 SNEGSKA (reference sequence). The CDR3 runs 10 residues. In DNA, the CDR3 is TGCAGTGCGGTAGTTGCTGAGCAGTTCTTC. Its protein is CSAVVAEQFF.

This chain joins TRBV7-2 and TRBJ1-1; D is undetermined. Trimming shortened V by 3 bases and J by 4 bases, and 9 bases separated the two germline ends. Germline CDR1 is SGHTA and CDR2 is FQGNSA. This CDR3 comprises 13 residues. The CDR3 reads CASSFLGATEAFF. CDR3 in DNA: TGTGCCAGCAGCTTTCTCGGCGCCACTGAAGCTTTCTTT.

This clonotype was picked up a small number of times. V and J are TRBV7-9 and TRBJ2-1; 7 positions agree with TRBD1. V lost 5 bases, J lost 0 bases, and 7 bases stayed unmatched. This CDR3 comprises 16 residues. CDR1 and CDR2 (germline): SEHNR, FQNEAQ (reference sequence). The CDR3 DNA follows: TGTGCCAGCAGCCATACCGGGACAGTCTCCTACAATGAGCAGTTCTTC. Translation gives CASSHTGTVSYNEQFF.

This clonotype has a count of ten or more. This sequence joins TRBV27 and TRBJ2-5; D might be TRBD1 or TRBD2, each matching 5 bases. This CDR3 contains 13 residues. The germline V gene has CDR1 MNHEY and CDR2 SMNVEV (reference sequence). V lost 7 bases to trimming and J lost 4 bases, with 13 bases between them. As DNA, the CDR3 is TGTGCCAGCACCGGTTTTGGGGGAGAGACCCAGTACTTC. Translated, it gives CASTGFGGETQYF.

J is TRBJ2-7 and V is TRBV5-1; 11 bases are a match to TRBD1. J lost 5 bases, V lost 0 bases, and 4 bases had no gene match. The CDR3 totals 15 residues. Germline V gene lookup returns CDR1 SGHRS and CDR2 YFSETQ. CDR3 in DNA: TGCGCCAGCAGCTTGGAAGGACAGGGGGCGGACGAGCAGTACGTC. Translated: CASSLEGQGADEQYV.

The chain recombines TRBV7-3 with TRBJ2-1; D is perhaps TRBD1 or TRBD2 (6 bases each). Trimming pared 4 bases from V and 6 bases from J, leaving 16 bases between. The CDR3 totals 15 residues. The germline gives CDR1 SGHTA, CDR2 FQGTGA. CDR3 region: CASSSGAPRANEQFF. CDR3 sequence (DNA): TGTGCCAGCAGCTCGGGGGCCCCACGGGCCAATGAGCAGTTCTTC. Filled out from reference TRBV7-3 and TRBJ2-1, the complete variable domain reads GAGVSQTPSNKVTEKGKYVELRCDPISGHTALYWYRQSLGQGPEFLIYFQGTGAADDSGLPNDRFFAVRPEGSVSTLKIQRTERGDSAVYLCASSSGAPRANEQFFGPGTRLTVL.

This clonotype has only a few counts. The CDR3 is CASSATGGEQYV. The CDR3 nucleotides are TGTGCCAGCAGTGCCACAGGGGGCGAGCAGTACGTC. The chain uses TRBV6-5 and TRBJ2-7; 8 bases are a match to TRBD1. The J segment lost 6 bases and the V segment lost 5 bases, leaving 3 bases of the junction unmatched. CDR3 size: 12 residues. Looked up from germline, CDR1 is MNHEY and CDR2 is SVGAGI.

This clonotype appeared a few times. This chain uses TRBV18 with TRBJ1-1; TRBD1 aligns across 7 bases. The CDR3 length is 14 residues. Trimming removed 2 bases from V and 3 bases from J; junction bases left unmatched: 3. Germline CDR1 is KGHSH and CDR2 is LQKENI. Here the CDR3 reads CASSPYTGDTEAFF. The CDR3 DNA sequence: TGTGCCAGCTCACCATACACAGGGGACACTGAAGCTTTCTTT.

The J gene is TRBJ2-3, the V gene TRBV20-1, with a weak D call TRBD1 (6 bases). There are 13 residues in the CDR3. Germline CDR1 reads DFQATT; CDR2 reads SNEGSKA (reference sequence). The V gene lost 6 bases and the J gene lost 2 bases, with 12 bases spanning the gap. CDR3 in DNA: TGCAGTGCGCAGACAGGAAACACAGATACGCAGTATTTT. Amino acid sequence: CSAQTGNTDTQYF.

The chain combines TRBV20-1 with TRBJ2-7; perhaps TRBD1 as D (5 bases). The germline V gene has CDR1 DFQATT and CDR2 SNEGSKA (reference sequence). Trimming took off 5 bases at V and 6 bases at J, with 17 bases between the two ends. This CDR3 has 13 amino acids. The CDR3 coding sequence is TGCAGTGCTCCGCCGACAGTTTTCTGCGAGCAGTACGTC. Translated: CSAPPTVFCEQYV.

The CDR3 sequence is CASSLLGQVGTEAFF. CDR3 coding DNA: TGTGCCAGCAGTTTACTCGGACAGGTGGGCACTGAAGCTTTCTTT. The chain combines TRBV27 with TRBJ1-1; 7 nucleotides match TRBD1. Germline trimming cut 2 bases from V and 4 bases from J; bases unmatched to any gene: 7. The CDR3 is made up of 15 amino acids. CDR1 MNHEY and CDR2 SMNVEV come from the germline V gene (reference sequence).

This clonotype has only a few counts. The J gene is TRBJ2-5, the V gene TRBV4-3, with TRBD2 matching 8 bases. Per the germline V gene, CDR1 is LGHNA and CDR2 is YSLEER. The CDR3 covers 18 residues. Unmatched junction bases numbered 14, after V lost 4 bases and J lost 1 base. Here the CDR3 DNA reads TGCGCCAGCAGCCGGGGACTAGGCGATCCTTCCCTCCAAGAGACCCAGTACTTC. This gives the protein CASSRGLGDPSLQETQYF.